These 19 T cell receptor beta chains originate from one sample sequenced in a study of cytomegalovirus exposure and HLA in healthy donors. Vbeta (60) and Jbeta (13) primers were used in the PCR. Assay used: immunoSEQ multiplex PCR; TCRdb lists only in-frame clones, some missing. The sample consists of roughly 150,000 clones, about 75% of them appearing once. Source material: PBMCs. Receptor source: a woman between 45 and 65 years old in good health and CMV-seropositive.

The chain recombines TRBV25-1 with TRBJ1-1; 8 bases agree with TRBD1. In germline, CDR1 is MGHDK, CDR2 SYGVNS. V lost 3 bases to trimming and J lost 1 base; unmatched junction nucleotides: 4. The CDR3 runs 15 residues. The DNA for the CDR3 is TGTGCCAGCAGTGAGCCGGGACAGGCGAACACTGAAGCTTTCTTT. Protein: CASSEPGQANTEAFF.

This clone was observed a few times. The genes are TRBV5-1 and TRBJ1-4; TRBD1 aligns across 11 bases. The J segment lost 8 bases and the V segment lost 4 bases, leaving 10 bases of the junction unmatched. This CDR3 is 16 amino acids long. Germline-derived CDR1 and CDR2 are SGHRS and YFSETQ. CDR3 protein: CASSEGQGVRVEKLFF. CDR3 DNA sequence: TGCGCCAGCAGCGAGGGACAGGGGGTGCGAGTAGAAAAACTGTTTTTT.

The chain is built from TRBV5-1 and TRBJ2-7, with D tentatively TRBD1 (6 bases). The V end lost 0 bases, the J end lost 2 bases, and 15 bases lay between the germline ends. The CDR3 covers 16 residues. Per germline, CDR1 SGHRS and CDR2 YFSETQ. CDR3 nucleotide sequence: TGCGCCAGCAGCTTGGGGGCCTCAGGGACAACCTACGAGCAGTACTTC. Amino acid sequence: CASSLGASGTTYEQYF.

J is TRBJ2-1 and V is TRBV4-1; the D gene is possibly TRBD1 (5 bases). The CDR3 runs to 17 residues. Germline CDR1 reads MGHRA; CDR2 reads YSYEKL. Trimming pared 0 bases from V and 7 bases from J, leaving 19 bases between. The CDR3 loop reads CASSQDRTWGPGNEQFF. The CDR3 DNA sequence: TGCGCCAGCAGCCAAGATAGAACCTGGGGTCCAGGGAATGAGCAGTTCTTC.

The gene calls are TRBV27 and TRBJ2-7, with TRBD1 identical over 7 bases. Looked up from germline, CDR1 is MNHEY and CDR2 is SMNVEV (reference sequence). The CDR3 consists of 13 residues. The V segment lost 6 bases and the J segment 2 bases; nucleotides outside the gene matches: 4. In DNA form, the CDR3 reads TGTGCCAGCAGGAGACAGGGAACCTACGAGCAGTACTTC. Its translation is CASRRQGTYEQYF.

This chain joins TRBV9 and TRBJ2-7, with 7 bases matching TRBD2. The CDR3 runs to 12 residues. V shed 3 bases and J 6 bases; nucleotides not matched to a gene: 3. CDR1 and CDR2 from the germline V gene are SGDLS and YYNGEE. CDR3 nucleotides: TGTGCCAGCAGCGCTGGGGGGGGCGAGCAGTACTTC. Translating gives CASSAGGGEQYF.

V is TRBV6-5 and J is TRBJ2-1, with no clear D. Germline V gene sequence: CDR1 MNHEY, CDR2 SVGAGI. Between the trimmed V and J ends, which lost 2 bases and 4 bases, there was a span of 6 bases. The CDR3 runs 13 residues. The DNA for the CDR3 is TGTGCCAGCAGTTACCCCGGGTACAATGAGCAGTTCTTC. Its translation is CASSYPGYNEQFF.

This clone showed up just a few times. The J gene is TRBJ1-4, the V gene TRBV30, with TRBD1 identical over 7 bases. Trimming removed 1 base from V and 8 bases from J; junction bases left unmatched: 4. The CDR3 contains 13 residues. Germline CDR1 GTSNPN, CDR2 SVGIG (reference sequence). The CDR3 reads CAWSGQGGEKLFF. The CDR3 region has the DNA TGTGCCTGGAGTGGACAGGGCGGCGAAAAACTGTTTTTT. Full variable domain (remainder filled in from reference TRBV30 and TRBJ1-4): SQTIHQWPATLVQPVGSPLSLECTVEGTSNPNLYWYRQAAGRGLQLLFYSVGIGQISSEVPQNLSASRPQDRQFILSSKKLLLSDSGFYLCAWSGQGGEKLFFGSGTQLSVL.

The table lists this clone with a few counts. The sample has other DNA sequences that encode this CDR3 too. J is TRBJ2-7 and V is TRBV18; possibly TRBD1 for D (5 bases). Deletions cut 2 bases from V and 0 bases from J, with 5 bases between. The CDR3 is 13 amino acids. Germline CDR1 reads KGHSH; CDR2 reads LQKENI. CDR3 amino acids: CASSPDSSYEQYF. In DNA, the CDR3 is TGTGCCAGCTCACCAGACAGCTCCTACGAGCAGTACTTC.

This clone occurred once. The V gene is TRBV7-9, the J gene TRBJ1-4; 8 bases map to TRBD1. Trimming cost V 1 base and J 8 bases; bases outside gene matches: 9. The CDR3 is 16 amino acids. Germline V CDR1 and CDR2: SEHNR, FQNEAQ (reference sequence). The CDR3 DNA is TGTGCCAGCAGCTTAGGGCCCCAGGGGGCGCGGGAAAAACTGTTTTTT. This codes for CASSLGPQGAREKLFF.

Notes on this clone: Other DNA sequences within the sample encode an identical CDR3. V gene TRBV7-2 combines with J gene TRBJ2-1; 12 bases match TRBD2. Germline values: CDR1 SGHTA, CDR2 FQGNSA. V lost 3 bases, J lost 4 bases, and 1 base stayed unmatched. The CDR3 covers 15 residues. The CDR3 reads CASSLTSGGYNEQFF. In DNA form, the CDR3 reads TGTGCCAGCAGCTTGACTAGCGGGGGTTACAATGAGCAGTTCTTC.

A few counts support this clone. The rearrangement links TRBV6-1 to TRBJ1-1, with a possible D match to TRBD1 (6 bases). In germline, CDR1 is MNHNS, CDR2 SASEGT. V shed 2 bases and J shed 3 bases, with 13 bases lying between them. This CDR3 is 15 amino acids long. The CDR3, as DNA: TGTGCCAGCAGTGAACAGGGGACAACTTACACTGAAGCTTTCTTT. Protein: CASSEQGTTYTEAFF.

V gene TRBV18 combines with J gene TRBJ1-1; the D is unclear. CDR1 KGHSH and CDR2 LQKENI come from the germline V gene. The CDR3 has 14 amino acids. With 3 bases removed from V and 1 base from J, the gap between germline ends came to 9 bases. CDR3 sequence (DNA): TGTGCCAGCTCACCGGAGCACAAGAACACTGAAGCTTTCTTT. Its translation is CASSPEHKNTEAFF.

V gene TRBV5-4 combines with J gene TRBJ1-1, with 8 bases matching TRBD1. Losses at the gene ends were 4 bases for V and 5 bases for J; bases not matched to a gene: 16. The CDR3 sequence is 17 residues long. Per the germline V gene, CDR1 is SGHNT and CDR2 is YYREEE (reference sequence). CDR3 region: CASSLNPGQVGRTEAFF. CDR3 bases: TGTGCCAGCAGCCTTAACCCGGGACAGGTAGGAAGGACTGAAGCTTTCTTT.

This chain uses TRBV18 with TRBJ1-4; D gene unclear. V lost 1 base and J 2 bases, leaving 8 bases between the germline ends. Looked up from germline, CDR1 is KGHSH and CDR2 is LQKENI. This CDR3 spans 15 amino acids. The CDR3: CASSPRGATNEKLFF. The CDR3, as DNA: TGTGCCAGCTCACCACGGGGAGCCACTAATGAAAAACTGTTTTTT.

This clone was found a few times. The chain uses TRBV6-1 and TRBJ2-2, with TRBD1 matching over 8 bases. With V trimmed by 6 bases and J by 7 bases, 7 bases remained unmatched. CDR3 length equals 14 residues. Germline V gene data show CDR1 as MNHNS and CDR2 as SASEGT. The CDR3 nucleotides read TGTGCCAGCAGCAGACAGGGGTTTGGCGGGGAGCTGTTTTTT. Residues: CASSRQGFGGELFF.

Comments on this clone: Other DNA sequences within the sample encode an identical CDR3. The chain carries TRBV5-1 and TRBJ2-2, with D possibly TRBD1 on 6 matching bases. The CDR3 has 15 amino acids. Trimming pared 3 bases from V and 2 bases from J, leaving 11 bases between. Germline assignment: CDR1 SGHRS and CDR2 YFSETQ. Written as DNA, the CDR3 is TGCGCCAGCAGCTCCGGACAGACTAACACCGGGGAGCTGTTTTTT. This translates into CASSSGQTNTGELFF.

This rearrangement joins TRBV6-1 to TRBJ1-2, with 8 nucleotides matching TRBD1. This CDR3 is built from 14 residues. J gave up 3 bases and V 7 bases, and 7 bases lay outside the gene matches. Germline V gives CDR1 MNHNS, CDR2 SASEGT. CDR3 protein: CASTEDRGDYGYTF. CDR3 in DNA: TGTGCCAGCACGGAAGACAGGGGTGACTATGGCTACACCTTC.

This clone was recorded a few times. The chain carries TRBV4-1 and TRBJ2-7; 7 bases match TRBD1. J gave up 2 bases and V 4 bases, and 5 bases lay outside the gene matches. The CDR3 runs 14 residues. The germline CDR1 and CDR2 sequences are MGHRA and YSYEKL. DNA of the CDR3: TGCGCCAGCAGCCTAAGAGACAGGGCCTACGAGCAGTACTTC. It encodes CASSLRDRAYEQYF.